The TCR beta chain under discussion was sequenced for a study of identical twins (dated by TCRdb to 2015 to 2016). In the study overall: The study deep-sequenced TCR alpha and beta repertoires from monozygotic twins, unrelated adults of various ages and cord blood to test whether fetal clonotypes persist. To rule out contamination, replicate twin experiments were performed at different times with different library preparation protocols.

The CDR3 contains 13 residues, cysteine and phenylalanine counted. The read is trimmed to its CDR3 DNA, 39 bases read in frame from base 1. V sheds 6 bases and J sheds 6 bases, leaving 14 bases between their ends. CDR1 and CDR2 were assigned from the germline V gene (reference sequence) as LGHDT and YNNKEL. Every donor was a healthy Caucasian. The twin cohort consisted of three pairs of female monozygotic twins, all aged roughly 18 to 29 years. RNA for TCR libraries was isolated from peripheral blood mononuclear cells. Libraries were built with 5' RACE. TCRdb records Illumina HiSeq 2000 as the sequencer. A universal primer binding site was introduced by template switching, and a unique molecular identifier was present in the final cDNA, enabling accurate counting of TCR cDNA molecules. Specific primers in the conserved constant-segment region were used to synthesize first-strand cDNA for the TCR alpha and beta chains. To control for contamination, every cDNA library was double barcoded, receiving both a SMART-Mk sample barcode and Illumina barcodes. Two successive PCR steps introduced TruSeq adapter sequences along with Illumina sample barcodes. Sequencing of the TCR alpha and beta cDNA libraries was done on the Illumina HiSeq platform using custom primers. In the source study's methods: MiGEC processed the raw reads to extract unique molecular identifiers, while MiXCR was used to determine the CDR3 positions. For each individual, recombination models were inferred using an EM algorithm with the repgenHMM and IGoR tools. The analysis of shared clonotypes was done with the tcR package in R, with sharing normalized by the product of cloneset sizes. To study raw recombination free of thymic and clonal selection effects, out-of-frame nonproductive sequences were analyzed. TCRdb passed the public sequencing reads through fastp at Q25 and MiXCR, retaining productive beta sequences. CDR3 protein duplicates are merged, each entry listing the most common genes and DNA. Clone size and V and J calls follow TCRdb, not the original study. In all, the sample holds about 890,000 distinct CDR3 sequences, and roughly an eighth of those were seen once. The ten top clones hold around 1.5% of the sample.

This clonotype was counted ten times or more. Which antigen it targets is not known. Base quality data are lacking; no much larger clone is found one base away. Broad study findings and their caveats: Out-of-frame TCR alpha sharing in monozygotic twins was systematically underestimated by recombination models, whereas sharing between unrelated individuals was in agreement with the recombination models. Compared with coincidental sharing between unrelated individuals, out-of-frame TCR alpha sequences shared between twins had an excess of sequences with low generation probability. Abundant cord blood beta clonotypes carried fewer insertions; young adult naive repertoires showed a weaker similar trend, while memory repertoires showed none. A weaker excess of twin sharing was found in beta out-of-frame sequences because the signal-to-noise ratio was lowered by fewer shared sequences. Conclusions relied on cross-sectional statistical analysis, since the same donors could not be followed over many years. Invariant T cells such as MAIT and iNKT could partly confound zero-insertion analyses, although diverse VJ usage argued against such confounding for most clonotypes.

A further study also used this sample, focusing on yellow fever vaccine responses in identical twins. The second source states: According to the authors, in identical twins the way T cells responded to vaccination appeared partly convergent and partly personalized. Focusing on identical twins, the study followed the T cell clones that responded to the vaccine, and did so with precision.

This receptor was identified in a woman aged 18-29 years in good health. Sequencing input: PBMCs. The sequence is built from TRBV3-1 and TRBJ1-1; tentative D gene TRBD1, with 6 bases matching. The base sequence is TGTGCCAGCAGTTCAACAGGGTCGTCTGAAGCTTTCTTT. Its coded protein is CASSSTGSSEAFF.